This T cell receptor (beta chain) was observed in a study of response to subunit inactivated influenza vaccine. Study-wide points: With each seasonal influenza vaccination, the authors suggested, few new T cells are recruited.

In its sample, this clonotype was seen a few times. Its target is not known. MiXCR was run by TCRdb on the RT-PCR reads, yielding one entry per CDR3 protein. Found here are about 480,000 distinct CDR3 sequences, 10% to 11% of them singletons; the top ten hold more than 10%. The germline gives CDR1 SGHTA, CDR2 FQGNSA. The CDR3 runs 14 residues. V lost 5 bases and J lost 5, with 13 bases in between. The sample consisted of PBMCs from blood, taken 40 to 50 days after vaccination. The clonotype was recovered from a man aged 50-59 years who received an inactivated influenza vaccine. V usage is TRBV7-2 and J usage is TRBJ2-1, with no clear D. CDR3 DNA sequence: TGTGCCAGCAGCCCTGGCCCCGGCAACAATGAGCAGTTCTTC. Translating it yields CASSPGPGNNEQFF.